This entry lists 27 T cell receptor beta chains sequenced from one sample in a study of blood T cells in healthy people across ages. Then a second PCR, running about 7 to 11 cycles, was carried out with a sample-barcoded 5' primer and a J-beta primer mix. TCRdb used MiXCR to reprocess the 5' RACE reads, holding one entry per CDR3 protein. The data show approximately 1.5 million distinct CDR3 sequences, with around 40% seen just once and about 4% held by the top ten. Sequencing was done on a sample of blood. Every receptor here comes from a woman between 18 and 29 years old in good health.

This clonotype was recorded a few times. The J gene is TRBJ2-7, the V gene TRBV27; TRBD2 might be the D (6 bases). Germline V gene sequence: CDR1 MNHEY, CDR2 SMNVEV (reference sequence). V was clipped by 0 bases and J by 0 bases, with 9 bases between them. CDR3 length equals 15 residues. CDR3 protein: CASSLSWGVSYEQYF. Written as DNA, the CDR3 is TGTGCCAGCAGTTTATCGTGGGGGGTCTCCTACGAGCAGTACTTC.

V is TRBV7-2 and J is TRBJ1-1; D perhaps matches TRBD1 (5 bases). Germline CDR1 reads SGHTA; CDR2 reads FQGNSA. The length of the CDR3 is 12 residues. V was trimmed by 4 bases and J by 7 bases, leaving 10 bases between them. The CDR3 loop is CASSSFQGEAFF. The CDR3 DNA is TGTGCCAGCAGCTCATTCCAGGGTGAAGCTTTCTTT.

The chain is built from TRBV7-9 and TRBJ1-2; D is ambiguous. Germline V gene sequence: CDR1 SEHNR, CDR2 FQNEAQ (reference sequence). The V end was cut by 5 bases, the J end by 3 bases, with 13 bases between. This CDR3 comprises 14 residues. The CDR3 DNA follows: TGTGCCAGCAGCGCTAAGCAGATCCACTATGGCTACACCTTC. This encodes CASSAKQIHYGYTF.

This clonotype came up a few times. The chain employs TRBV2 and TRBJ1-4; unclear D gene. Germline CDR1 and CDR2: SNHLY and FYNNEI. V was pared by 1 base and J by 14 bases, with 8 bases between. The CDR3 spans 11 residues. The CDR3 region is CASSEGPALFF. CDR3 sequence (DNA): TGTGCCAGCAGTGAAGGTCCGGCCCTGTTTTTT.

This chain links TRBV27 with TRBJ2-6; D remains unclear. Trimming took off 3 bases at V and 0 bases at J, with 12 bases between the two ends. The CDR3 is 17 amino acids. Germline assignment: CDR1 MNHEY and CDR2 SMNVEV (reference sequence). As DNA, the CDR3 is TGTGCCAGCAGTTTCCTATTTTTAGACTCTGGGGCCAACGTCCTGACTTTC. Translated, it gives CASSFLFLDSGANVLTF. Variable domain in full (rest from reference TRBV27 and TRBJ2-6): EAQVTQNPRYLITVTGKKLTVTCSQNMNHEYMSWYRQDPGLGLRQIYYSMNVEVTDKGDVPEGYKVSRKEKRNFPLILESPSPNQTSLYFCASSFLFLDSGANVLTFGAGSRLTVL.

The chain carries TRBV20-1 and TRBJ1-2; D remains unclear. In germline, CDR1 is DFQATT, CDR2 SNEGSKA (reference sequence). The CDR3 has 14 residues. V was clipped by 5 bases and J by 0 bases, with 13 bases between them. The CDR3 here is CSAPIPGANYGYTF. The CDR3 bases are TGCAGTGCTCCTATCCCAGGAGCTAACTATGGCTACACCTTC.

This clonotype was recorded a few times. The chain carries TRBV5-5 and TRBJ2-1; D is ambiguous. Germline CDR1 is SGHKS and CDR2 is YYEKEE (reference sequence). CDR3 length: 15 residues. The ends were cut back, 4 bases at V and 2 bases at J, with 13 bases in the middle. This CDR3 is CASSPFLVPYNEQFF. The CDR3 DNA sequence: TGTGCCAGCAGCCCCTTCCTTGTTCCCTACAATGAGCAGTTCTTC.

The chain links TRBV20-1 to TRBJ2-4; D is unclear. Germline CDR1 reads DFQATT; CDR2 reads SNEGSKA (reference sequence). The CDR3 length is 13 residues. V shed 1 base and J shed 4 bases, with 8 bases lying between them. CDR3 sequence: CSARAVGKNIQYF. The CDR3 region has the DNA TGCAGTGCTAGAGCAGTGGGAAAAAACATTCAGTACTTC.

This clonotype appeared a few times. The chain carries TRBV7-2 and TRBJ1-6; D may be TRBD1 (5 bases). The V and J ends lost 1 base and 0 bases respectively, with 13 bases between them. CDR3 length: 18 residues. The V gene's germline CDR1 is SGHTA and CDR2 FQGNSA. The CDR3: CASSLGVGGSSYNSPLHF. The CDR3 DNA reads TGTGCCAGCAGCTTAGGGGTCGGGGGTAGCTCCTATAATTCACCCCTCCACTTT.

This sequence joins TRBV13 and TRBJ2-4; 9 bases agree with TRBD1. The J call may be wrong; the DNA end is better matched by TRBJ2-7. The CDR3 is 15 amino acids. CDR1 and CDR2 (germline): PRHDT, FYEKMQ (reference sequence). As DNA, the CDR3 is TGTGCCAGCAGCTTAGTAGGACAGGGGATTTACGAGCAGTACTTC. Translation gives CASSLVGQGIYEQYF.

The chain couples TRBV20-1 to TRBJ2-3; D is undetermined. Germline V gene data show CDR1 as DFQATT and CDR2 as SNEGSKA (reference sequence). The CDR3 runs 14 residues. The V end lost 4 bases, the J end lost 4 bases, and 15 bases lay between the germline ends. The CDR3 is CSAMDSLRADTQYF. CDR3 bases: TGCAGTGCTATGGATAGCCTCCGGGCAGATACGCAGTATTTT.

CDR3 protein: CASSAVFGTDTQYF. The CDR3 DNA is TGTGCCAGCAGTGCGGTCTTCGGAACAGATACGCAGTATTTT. V is TRBV6-2 or TRBV6-3 and J is TRBJ2-3; D gene ambiguous. Trimming pared 5 bases from V and 3 bases from J, leaving 12 bases between. The germline gives CDR1 MNHEY, CDR2 SVGEGT. The CDR3 sequence is 14 residues long.

The chain uses TRBV4-3 and TRBJ2-7, with D uncertain. Germline lookup yields CDR1 LGHNA and CDR2 YSLEER. V was clipped by 1 base and J by 7 bases, with 14 bases between them. The CDR3 runs to 14 residues. The CDR3 loop reads CASSQAQVFNEQYF. DNA for the CDR3: TGCGCCAGCAGCCAAGCACAAGTTTTCAATGAGCAGTACTTC.

The V gene is TRBV7-2, the J gene TRBJ1-3, with 7 nucleotides matching TRBD1. CDR1 is SGHTA, CDR2 FQGNSA, per germline. The CDR3 sequence is 15 residues long. The trim removed 1 base at V and 6 bases at J, leaving 6 bases unmatched. CDR3 bases: TGTGCCAGCAGCTTAGACAGGGGCTATACAAACACCATATATTTT. It translates to CASSLDRGYTNTIYF.

This clonotype was seen a handful of times. V and J are TRBV12-3 or TRBV12-4 and TRBJ2-1, with D hard to call. Trimming cost V 2 bases and J 4 bases, with 9 bases left between them. The CDR3 contains 14 residues. The CDR3 sequence: CASSLRAEYNEQFF. The CDR3 DNA reads TGTGCCAGCAGTTTAAGGGCCGAATACAATGAGCAGTTCTTC.

For this clonotype: A junction boundary mismatches the germline segment, possibly from a read error. This chain joins TRBV5-5 and TRBJ2-1; D remains unclear. The CDR3 runs 13 residues. Germline V gene lookup returns CDR1 SGHKS and CDR2 YYEKEE (reference sequence). This CDR3 reads CASSLFGDNEQSF. DNA for the CDR3: TGTGCCAGCAGCTTGTTCGGAGACAATGAGCAGTCCTTC. The full variable domain, with the rest looked up from reference TRBV5-5 and TRBJ2-1, is DAGVTQSPTHLIKTRGQQVTLRCSPISGHKSVSWYQQVLGQGPQFIFQYYEKEERGRGNFPDRFSARQFPNYSSELNVNALLLGDSALYLCASSLFGDNEQSFGPGTRLTVL.

Only a few counts were recorded for this clonotype. The chain links TRBV28 to TRBJ2-7, with 7 nucleotides matching TRBD2. The germline gives CDR1 MDHEN, CDR2 SYDVKM. The CDR3 consists of 16 residues. V lost 6 bases, J lost 2 bases, and 13 bases stayed unmatched. The CDR3 region is CASSTPTSAKPYEQYF. Here the CDR3 DNA reads TGTGCCAGCAGCACCCCCACTAGCGCAAAGCCCTACGAGCAGTACTTC.

This sequence joins TRBV9 and TRBJ2-1; TRBD2 matches 9 bases. The germline gives CDR1 SGDLS, CDR2 YYNGEE. Germline trimming cut 4 bases from V and 2 bases from J; bases unmatched to any gene: 4. The CDR3 has 15 amino acids. CDR3 nucleotide sequence: TGTGCCAGCAGCACAAGCGGGAGGACCTACAATGAGCAGTTCTTC. Translated, it gives CASSTSGRTYNEQFF.

The rearrangement joins TRBV7-9 to TRBJ1-1; D gene uncertain. The V gene's germline CDR1 is SEHNR and CDR2 FQNEAQ (reference sequence). The CDR3 loop spans 12 amino acids. V dropped 2 bases and J dropped 10 bases, with 11 bases sitting between them. For the CDR3, the DNA is TGTGCCAGCAGCTTACCTCAGGAGGTAGCTTTCTTT. It specifies CASSLPQEVAFF.

V is TRBV4-3 and J is TRBJ1-2, with 9 bases that match TRBD1. In germline, CDR1 is LGHNA, CDR2 YSLEER. J gave up 5 bases and V 1 base, and 5 bases lay outside the gene matches. This CDR3 region has 15 residues. CDR3 residues: CASSQVQQGAYGYTF. The CDR3 bases are TGCGCCAGCAGCCAAGTCCAACAGGGGGCGTATGGCTACACCTTC.

The chain recombines TRBV20-1 with TRBJ2-1; TRBD2 agrees at 7 bases. The V segment lost 0 bases and the J segment 5 bases; nucleotides outside the gene matches: 13. CDR3 size: 17 residues. Looked up from germline, CDR1 is DFQATT and CDR2 is SNEGSKA (reference sequence). The CDR3 spells CSARDQDGGSMNNEQFF. The CDR3 DNA reads as TGCAGTGCTAGAGATCAAGACGGCGGGAGTATGAACAATGAGCAGTTCTTC.

V and J are TRBV12-3 or TRBV12-4 and TRBJ2-7; either TRBD1 or TRBD2 may supply D (6 bases each). V lost 6 bases to trimming and J lost 7 bases, with 19 bases between them. The CDR3 length is 14 residues. Written as DNA, the CDR3 is TGTGCCAGCAGGGCAGGGGCGGGATACAATGAGCAGTACTTC. As protein: CASRAGAGYNEQYF.

The V call is TRBV20-1, the J call TRBJ2-5; a possible D gene is TRBD2 (6 bases). Per germline, CDR1 DFQATT and CDR2 SNEGSKA (reference sequence). This CDR3 is built from 14 residues. V lost 2 bases and J lost 4, with 14 bases in between. Here the CDR3 reads CSARIGSRGETQYF. CDR3 DNA sequence: TGCAGTGCTAGAATCGGGTCGCGGGGAGAGACCCAGTACTTC.

This clonotype was detected ten times or more. The CDR3: CASSTDSSYEQYF. The CDR3 DNA reads as TGTGCCAGCAGCACGGACAGTTCCTACGAGCAGTACTTC. The V call is TRBV6-6, the J call TRBJ2-7, with D possibly TRBD1 on 6 matching bases. V was pared by 6 bases and J by 1 base, with 10 bases between. Germline lookup yields CDR1 MNHNY and CDR2 SVGAGI (reference sequence). The CDR3 is 13 residues long.

This chain links TRBV3-1 with TRBJ2-5, with 9 bases matching TRBD2. The V and J ends lost 0 bases and 0 bases, in that order; junction bases with no gene match: 11. The CDR3 totals 19 residues. Looked up from germline, CDR1 is LGHDT and CDR2 is YNNKEL (reference sequence). DNA of the CDR3: TGTGCCAGCAGCCAAGATTTGGCGGGGGGGGGCTTCTACCAAGAGACCCAGTACTTC. The encoded protein is CASSQDLAGGGFYQETQYF.

The chain links TRBV7-2 to TRBJ2-1, with 7 bases fitting TRBD2. Germline loops: CDR1 SGHTA, CDR2 FQGNSA. The CDR3 length is 15 residues. V was pared by 6 bases and J by 7 bases, with 12 bases of the junction left unmatched. CDR3 sequence (DNA): TGTGCCAGCAGTCCGCGGGCGGGAGATCGGAATGAGCAGTTCTTC. This translates into CASSPRAGDRNEQFF.

V is TRBV6-5 and J is TRBJ1-5; D uncertain. This CDR3 region has 15 residues. The V and J ends lost 6 bases and 0 bases respectively, with 12 bases between them. CDR1 and CDR2 (germline): MNHEY, SVGAGI. The CDR3 DNA sequence: TGTGCCAGCAGGAAAGACGGTTATAGCAATCAGCCCCAGCATTTT. This gives the protein CASRKDGYSNQPQHF.